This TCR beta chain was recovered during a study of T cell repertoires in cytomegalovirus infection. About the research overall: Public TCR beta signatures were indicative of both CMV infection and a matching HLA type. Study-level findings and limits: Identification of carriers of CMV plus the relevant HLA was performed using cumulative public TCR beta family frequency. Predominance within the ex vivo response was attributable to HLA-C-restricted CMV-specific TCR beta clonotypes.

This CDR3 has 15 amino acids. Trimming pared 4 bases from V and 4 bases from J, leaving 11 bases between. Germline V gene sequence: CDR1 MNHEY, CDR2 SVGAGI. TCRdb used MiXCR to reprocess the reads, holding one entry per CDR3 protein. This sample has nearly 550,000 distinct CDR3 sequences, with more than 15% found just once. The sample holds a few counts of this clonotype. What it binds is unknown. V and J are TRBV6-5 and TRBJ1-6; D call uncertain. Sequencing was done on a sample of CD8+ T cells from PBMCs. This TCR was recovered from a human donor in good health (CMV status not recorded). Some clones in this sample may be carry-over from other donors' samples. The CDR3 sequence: CASSSAPFYNSPLHF. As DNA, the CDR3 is TGTGCCAGCAGTTCGGCCCCTTTTTATAATTCACCCCTCCACTTT.